This TCR beta chain originates from a study of T cells in localized non-small cell lung cancer. This clone was seen only once. Its antigen is not known. Study-level findings and limits: Paired adjacent lung recovered a median about 61 of the top 100 tumor clones. Higher blood T cell density went with longer overall survival.

The repertoire was sequenced with immunoSEQ multiplex PCR; TCRdb's copy has only in-frame clones and lacks some. The top ten hold around 4% of the sample, which has about 19,000 clones, about nine tenths seen once. Here the sequenced sample was peripheral blood, taken before any cancer treatment. This clonotype originated in a male donor at least 60 years old with stage I squamous cell lung carcinoma.

CDR3 DNA: TGTGCCAGCAGCTTAGGGGGGGCTTCGACTCGTTACGAGCAGTACTTC. Its translation: CASSLGGASTRYEQYF. The chain employs TRBV7-9 and TRBJ2-7; D may be TRBD1 or TRBD2 (6 bases each). Germline V gene lookup returns CDR1 SEHNR and CDR2 FQNEAQ (reference sequence). Trimming took off 1 base at V and 4 bases at J, with 17 bases between the two ends. This CDR3 has 16 amino acids.